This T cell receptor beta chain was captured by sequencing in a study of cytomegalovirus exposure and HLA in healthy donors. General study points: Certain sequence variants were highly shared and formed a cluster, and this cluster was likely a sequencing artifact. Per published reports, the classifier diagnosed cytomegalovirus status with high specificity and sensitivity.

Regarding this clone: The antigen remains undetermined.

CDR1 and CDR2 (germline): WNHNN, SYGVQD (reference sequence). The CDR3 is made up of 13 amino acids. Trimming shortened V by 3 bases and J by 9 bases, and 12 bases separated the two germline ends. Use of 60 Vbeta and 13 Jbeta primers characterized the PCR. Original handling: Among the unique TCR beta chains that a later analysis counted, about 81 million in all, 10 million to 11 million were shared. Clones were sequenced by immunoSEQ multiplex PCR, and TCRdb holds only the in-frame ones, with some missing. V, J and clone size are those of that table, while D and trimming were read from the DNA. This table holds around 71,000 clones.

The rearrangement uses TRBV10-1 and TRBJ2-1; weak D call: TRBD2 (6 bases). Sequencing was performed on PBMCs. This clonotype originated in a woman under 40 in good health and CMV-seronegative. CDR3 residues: CASSDREVGEQFF. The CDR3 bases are TGCGCCAGCAGTGACAGGGAGGTGGGTGAGCAGTTCTTC.